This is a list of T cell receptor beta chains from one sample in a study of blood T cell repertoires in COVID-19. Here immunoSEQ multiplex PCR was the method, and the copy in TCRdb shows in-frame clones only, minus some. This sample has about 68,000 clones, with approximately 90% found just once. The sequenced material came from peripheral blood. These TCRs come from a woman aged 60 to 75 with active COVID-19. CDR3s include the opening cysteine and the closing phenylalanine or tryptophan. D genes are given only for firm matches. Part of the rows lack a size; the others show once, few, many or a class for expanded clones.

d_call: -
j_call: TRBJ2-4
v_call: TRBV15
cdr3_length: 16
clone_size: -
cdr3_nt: TGTGCCACCAGCAGGAGTGGTACTACCGCCGGAAACATTCAGTATTTC
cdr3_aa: CATSRSGTTAGNIQYF

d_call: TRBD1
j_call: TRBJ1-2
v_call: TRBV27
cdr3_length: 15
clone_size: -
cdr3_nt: TGTGCCAGCAGTCCCGGGACAGGCGGTAACTATGGCTACACCTTC
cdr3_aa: CASSPGTGGNYGYTF

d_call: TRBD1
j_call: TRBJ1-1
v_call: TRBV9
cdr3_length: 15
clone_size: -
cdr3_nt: TGTGCCAGCAGCGCCCCAGGACAGGTGGATTTCCTGGCTTTCTTT
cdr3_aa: CASSAPGQVDFLAFF

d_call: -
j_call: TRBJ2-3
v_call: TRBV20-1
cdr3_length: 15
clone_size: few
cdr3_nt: TGCAGTGCTAGTCCTACCGTGAGGAGTACAGATACGCAGTATTTT
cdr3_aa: CSASPTVRSTDTQYF

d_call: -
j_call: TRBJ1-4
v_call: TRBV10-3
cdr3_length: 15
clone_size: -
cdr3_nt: TGTGCCATCAGTGAGTCGGGTTCTAGGATTGAAAAACTGTTTTTT
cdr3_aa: CAISESGSRIEKLFF

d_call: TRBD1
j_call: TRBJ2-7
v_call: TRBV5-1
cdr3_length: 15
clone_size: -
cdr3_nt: TGCGCCAGCAGCTTGAACAGGGGTCTAAAGTACGAGCAGTACTTC
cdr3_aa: CASSLNRGLKYEQYF

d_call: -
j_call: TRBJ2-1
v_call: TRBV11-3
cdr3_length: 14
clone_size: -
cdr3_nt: TGTGCCAGCAGCTTACAGGGGGGATTTGATGAGCAGTTCTTC
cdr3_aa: CASSLQGGFDEQFF

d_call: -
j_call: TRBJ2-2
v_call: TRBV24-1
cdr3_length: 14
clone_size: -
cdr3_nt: TGTGCCACCAGCAGAAGGGGGGGAACCGGGGAGCTGTTTTTT
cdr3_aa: CATSRRGGTGELFF

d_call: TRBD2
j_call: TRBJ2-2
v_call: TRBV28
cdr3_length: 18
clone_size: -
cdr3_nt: TGTGCCAGCAGTTTATGGCTAGCGGACACCAGACGGGAGAAAGAGCTGTTTTTT
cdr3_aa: CASSLWLADTRREKELFF

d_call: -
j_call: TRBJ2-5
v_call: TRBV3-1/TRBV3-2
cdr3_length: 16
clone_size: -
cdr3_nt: TGTGCCAGCAGCGAAGGGGGCAGCGGGGGCGCGGAGACCCAGTACTTC
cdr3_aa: CASSEGGSGGAETQYF

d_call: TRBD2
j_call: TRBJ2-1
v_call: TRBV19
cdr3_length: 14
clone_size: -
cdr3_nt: TGTGCCAGTGGGACTAGCGGGAGAAAGGGTGAGCAGTTCTTC
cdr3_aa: CASGTSGRKGEQFF

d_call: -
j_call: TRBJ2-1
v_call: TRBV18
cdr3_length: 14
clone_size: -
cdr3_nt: TGTGCCAGCTCACGTATCCAGATATACAATGAGCAGTTCTTC
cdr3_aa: CASSRIQIYNEQFF

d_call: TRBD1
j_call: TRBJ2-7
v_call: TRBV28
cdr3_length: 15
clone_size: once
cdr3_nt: TGTGCCAGCAGTACAGCCGGGACAGCGAAATACGAGCAGTACTTC
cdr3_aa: CASSTAGTAKYEQYF

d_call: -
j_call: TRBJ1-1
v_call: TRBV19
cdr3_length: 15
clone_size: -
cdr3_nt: TGTGCCAGTAACGGGGGTTTGGGTGTGAACACTGAAGCTTTCTTT
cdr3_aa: CASNGGLGVNTEAFF

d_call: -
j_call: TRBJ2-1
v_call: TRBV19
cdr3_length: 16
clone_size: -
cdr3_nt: TGTGCCAGTAGTATCTACGGGAGCCCCCGCGAGGATGAGCAGTTCTTC
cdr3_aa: CASSIYGSPREDEQFF